Sequencing of this TCR beta chain was carried out in a study of breast tumors, draining lymph nodes, adjacent tissues. Overall study findings and caveats: Luminal-like breast cancer showed significantly higher tumor–nontumor repertoire similarity than basal-like. Data only fit, rather than demonstrated, lymph node origin of most tumor T cells. Data fit most tumor T cells coming from lymph node, expanding in tumor. Tumor TCR diversity was below lymph nodes but above nontumor tissue.

This clonotype was counted at least ten times. Antigen specificity is unknown. CDR1 SNHLY and CDR2 FYNNEI come from the germline V gene. V gave up 2 bases and J gave up 4 bases; unmatched junction bases: 0. This CDR3 comprises 15 residues. MiXCR, applied by TCRdb to the multiplex PCR reads, yields one record per CDR3 protein. In the table there are more than 20,000 distinct CDR3 sequences, roughly 20% of which are singletons. Sequenced: breast tumor tissue. The sequence came from a female donor with breast cancer. Some clones in this sample may be carry-over from other donors' samples. V is TRBV2 and J is TRBJ2-1; 12 bases match TRBD2. CDR3 sequence (DNA): TGTGCCAGCAGTGAACTAGCGGGAGGGTACAATGAGCAGTTCTTC. The encoded protein is CASSELAGGYNEQFF.